A selection of T cell receptor beta chains follows, all from one sample in a study of T cells in Graves' hyperthyroidism and ophthalmopathy. TCRdb reprocessed the multiplex PCR reads with MiXCR, giving one entry per CDR3 protein. This sample has roughly 400,000 distinct CDR3 sequences, with less than 20% found just once. Material: blood. Source of these receptors: a woman between 18 and 29 years old with Graves' hyperthyroidism that later progressed to Graves' ophthalmopathy. The CDR3 runs from the conserved cysteine through the conserved F or W. Fields, in order: J gene, clone size, D gene, V gene, CDR3 length, CDR3 protein, CDR3 DNA. D genes are given only for firm matches. The size entry is marked missing in some rows and otherwise reads once, few, many or a size class.

>TRBJ2-5|many|.|TRBV28|18
CASSRMFRAGYSEETQYF
TGTGCCAGCAGCAGGATGTTCCGGGCAGGGTATTCAGAAGAGACCCAGTACTTC
>TRBJ2-7|many|TRBD1|TRBV6-5|15
CASSYSIDRAYEQYF
TGTGCCAGCAGTTACTCGATAGACAGGGCCTACGAGCAGTACTTC
>TRBJ2-1|many|.|TRBV7-9|15
CASSLAGNNYNEQFF
TGTGCCAGCAGCTTAGCCGGGAATAACTACAATGAGCAGTTCTTC
>TRBJ2-1|few|TRBD2|TRBV6-1|17
CASSVGSGRASNNEQFF
TGTGCCAGCAGTGTAGGTAGCGGGAGGGCATCCAACAATGAGCAGTTCTTC
>TRBJ2-3|.|TRBD2|TRBV19|16
CASSSLAGGLTDTQYF
TGTGCCAGTAGTAGCCTTGCGGGAGGGTTGACAGATACGCAGTATTTT
>TRBJ2-7|few|TRBD2|TRBV5-5|15
CASSFRPGLVGEQYF
TGTGCCAGCAGCTTCCGCCCGGGACTAGTGGGCGAGCAGTACTTC
>TRBJ1-1|.|TRBD1|TRBV24-1|13
CATSDTGGTEAFF
TGTGCCACCAGTGATACAGGGGGCACTGAAGCTTTCTTT
>TRBJ1-6|.|.|TRBV18|17
CASSLIGQASLNSPLHF
TGTGCCAGCTCCCTGATCGGTCAGGCCTCACTCAATTCACCCCTCCACTTT
>TRBJ2-7|.|.|TRBV7-9|13
CASSLPPLWDQYF
TGTGCCAGCAGCTTACCGCCTCTCTGGGATCAGTACTTC
>TRBJ2-3|many|TRBD2|TRBV11-2|17
CASSFFGGRVGGDTQYF
TGTGCCAGCAGCTTTTTCGGCGGGAGGGTAGGCGGAGATACGCAGTATTTT
>TRBJ2-2|few|.|TRBV20-1|16
CSARSSEQWDTGELFF
TGCAGTGCTAGAAGTAGCGAGCAATGGGACACCGGGGAGCTGTTTTTT
>TRBJ2-3|many|TRBD2|TRBV7-8|16
CASSSGLAGPTDTQYF
TGTGCCAGCAGCTCCGGACTAGCGGGACCCACAGATACGCAGTATTTT
>TRBJ2-5|many|.|TRBV3-1|15
CASSPLYGPEKTQYF
TGTGCCAGCAGCCCCCTATATGGGCCCGAGAAGACCCAGTACTTC
>TRBJ2-1|many|.|TRBV7-9|13
CASSLDLWDEQFF
TGTGCCAGCAGCTTAGACCTATGGGATGAGCAGTTCTTC
>TRBJ2-1|many|.|TRBV28|15
CASSIADSSYNEQFF
TGTGCCAGCTCCATAGCGGACAGCTCCTACAATGAGCAGTTCTTC